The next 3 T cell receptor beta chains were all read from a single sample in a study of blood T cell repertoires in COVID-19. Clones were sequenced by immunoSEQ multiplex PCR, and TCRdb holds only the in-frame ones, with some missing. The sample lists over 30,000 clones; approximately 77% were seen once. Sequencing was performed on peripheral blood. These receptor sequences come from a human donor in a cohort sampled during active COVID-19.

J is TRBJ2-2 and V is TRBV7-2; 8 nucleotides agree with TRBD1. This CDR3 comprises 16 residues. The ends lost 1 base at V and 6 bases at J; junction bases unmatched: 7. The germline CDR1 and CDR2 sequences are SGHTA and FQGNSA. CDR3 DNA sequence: TGTGCCAGCAGCTTAGGCAGGGGGCCCCCCGCCGGGGAGCTGTTTTTT. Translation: CASSLGRGPPAGELFF.

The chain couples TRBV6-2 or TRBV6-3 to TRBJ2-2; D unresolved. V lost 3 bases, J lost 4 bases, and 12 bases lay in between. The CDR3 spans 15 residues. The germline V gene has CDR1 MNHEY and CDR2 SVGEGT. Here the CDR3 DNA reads TGTGCCAGCAGTTATGTCCCCCCGGGCACCGGGGAGCTGTTTTTT. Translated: CASSYVPPGTGELFF.

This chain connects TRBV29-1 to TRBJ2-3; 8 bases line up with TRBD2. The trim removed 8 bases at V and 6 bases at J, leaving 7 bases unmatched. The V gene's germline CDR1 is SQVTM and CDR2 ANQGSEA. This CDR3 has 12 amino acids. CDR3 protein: CSFGTSGDTQYF. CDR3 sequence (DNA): TGCAGCTTCGGGACTAGTGGGGATACGCAGTATTTT.